The T cell receptor beta chain under discussion was sequenced for a study of PD-L1 blockade in urothelial cancer. Overall study context: Median blood clonality was around 0.086, with about 80,000 unique TCRs.

TCRdb keeps only in-frame clones here, not all; method: immunoSEQ multiplex PCR. This table holds approximately 100,000 clones, roughly nine tenths found once. V was trimmed by 1 base and J by 9 bases, leaving 15 bases between them. Germline V CDR1 and CDR2: GTSNPN, SVGIG (reference sequence). This CDR3 is built from 13 residues. Source: PBMCs, taken around atezolizumab (anti-PD-L1) treatment. The origin of this receptor is a woman of 80 years or more with urothelial cancer. The genes are TRBV30 and TRBJ1-2, with unresolved D. The CDR3 sequence: CAWSEGHGVRYTF. CDR3 bases: TGTGCCTGGAGTGAAGGGCACGGGGTACGCTACACCTTC.